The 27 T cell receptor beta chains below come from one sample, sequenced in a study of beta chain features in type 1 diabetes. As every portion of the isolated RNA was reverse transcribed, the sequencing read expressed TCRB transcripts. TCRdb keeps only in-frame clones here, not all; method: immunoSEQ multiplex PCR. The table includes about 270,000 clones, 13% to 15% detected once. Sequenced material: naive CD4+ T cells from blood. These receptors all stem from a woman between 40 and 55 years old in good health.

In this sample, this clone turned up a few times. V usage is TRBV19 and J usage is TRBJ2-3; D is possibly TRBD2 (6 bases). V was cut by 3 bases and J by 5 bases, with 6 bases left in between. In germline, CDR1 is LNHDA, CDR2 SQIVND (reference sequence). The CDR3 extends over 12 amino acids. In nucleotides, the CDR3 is TGTGCCAGTAGTATGGGAGGAGATACGCAGTATTTT. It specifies CASSMGGDTQYF.

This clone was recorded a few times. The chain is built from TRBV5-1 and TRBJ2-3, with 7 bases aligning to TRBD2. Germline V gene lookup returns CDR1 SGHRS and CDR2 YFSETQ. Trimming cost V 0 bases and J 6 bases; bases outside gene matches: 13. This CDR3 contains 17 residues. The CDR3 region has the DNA TGCGCCAGCAGCTTGGGGCTACTTAGCGGGCCGCGGGATACGCAGTATTTT. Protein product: CASSLGLLSGPRDTQYF.

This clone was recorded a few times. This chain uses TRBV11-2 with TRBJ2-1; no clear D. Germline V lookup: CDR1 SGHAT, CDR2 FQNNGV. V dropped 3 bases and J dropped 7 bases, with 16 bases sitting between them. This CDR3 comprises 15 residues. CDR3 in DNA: TGTGCCAGCAGCTTGGGCTCAAGTACAATAAATGAGCAGTTCTTC. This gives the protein CASSLGSSTINEQFF.

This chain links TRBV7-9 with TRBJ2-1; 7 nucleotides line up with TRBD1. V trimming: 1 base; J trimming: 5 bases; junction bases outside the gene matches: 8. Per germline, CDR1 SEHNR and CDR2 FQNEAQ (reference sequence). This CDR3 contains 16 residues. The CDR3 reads CASSLEGQGVNNEQFF. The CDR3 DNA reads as TGTGCCAGCAGCTTAGAAGGGCAGGGGGTTAACAATGAGCAGTTCTTC.

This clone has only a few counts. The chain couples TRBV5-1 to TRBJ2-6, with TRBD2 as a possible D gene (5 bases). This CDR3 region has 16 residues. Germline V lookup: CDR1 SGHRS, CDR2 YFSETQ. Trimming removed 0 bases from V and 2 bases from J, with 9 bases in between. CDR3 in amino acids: CASSLDAGAGANVLTF. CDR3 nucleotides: TGCGCCAGCAGCTTGGACGCCGGGGCTGGGGCCAACGTCCTGACTTTC.

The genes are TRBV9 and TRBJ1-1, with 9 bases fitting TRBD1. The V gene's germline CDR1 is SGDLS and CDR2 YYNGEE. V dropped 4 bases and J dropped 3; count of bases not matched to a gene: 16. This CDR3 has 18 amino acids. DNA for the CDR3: TGTGCCAGCAGCCCACGATTGGGACAGGGTCTGCCGGACACTGAAGCTTTCTTT. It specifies CASSPRLGQGLPDTEAFF.

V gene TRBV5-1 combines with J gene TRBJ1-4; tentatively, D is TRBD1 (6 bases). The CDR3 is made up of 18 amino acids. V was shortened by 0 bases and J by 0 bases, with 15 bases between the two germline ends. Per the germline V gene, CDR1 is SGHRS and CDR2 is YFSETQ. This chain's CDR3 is CASSLGSTQGTTNEKLFF. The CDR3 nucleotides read TGCGCCAGCAGCTTGGGAAGTACTCAGGGGACAACTAATGAAAAACTGTTTTTT. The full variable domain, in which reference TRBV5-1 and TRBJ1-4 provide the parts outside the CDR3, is KAGVTQTPRYLIKTRGQQVTLSCSPISGHRSVSWYQQTPGQGLQFLFEYFSETQRNKGNFPGRFSGRQFSNSRSEMNVSTLELGDSALYLCASSLGSTQGTTNEKLFFGSGTQLSVL.

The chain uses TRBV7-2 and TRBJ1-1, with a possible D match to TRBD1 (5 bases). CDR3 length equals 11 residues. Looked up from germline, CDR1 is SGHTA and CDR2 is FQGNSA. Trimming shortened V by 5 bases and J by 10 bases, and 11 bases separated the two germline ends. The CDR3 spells CASSPHQGAFF. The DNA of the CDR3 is TGTGCCAGCAGCCCCCATCAGGGAGCTTTCTTT.

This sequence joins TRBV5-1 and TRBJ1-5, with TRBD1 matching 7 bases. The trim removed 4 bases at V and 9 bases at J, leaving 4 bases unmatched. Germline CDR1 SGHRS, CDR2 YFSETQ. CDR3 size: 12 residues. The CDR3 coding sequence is TGCGCCAGCAGCGAGACAGGGTGGCCCCAGCATTTT. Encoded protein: CASSETGWPQHF.

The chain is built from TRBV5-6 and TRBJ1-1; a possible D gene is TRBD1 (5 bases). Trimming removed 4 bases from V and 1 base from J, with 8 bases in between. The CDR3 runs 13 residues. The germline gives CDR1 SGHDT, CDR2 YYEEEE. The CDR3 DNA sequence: TGTGCCAGCAGCACCGGACAGAACACTGAAGCTTTCTTT. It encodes CASSTGQNTEAFF.

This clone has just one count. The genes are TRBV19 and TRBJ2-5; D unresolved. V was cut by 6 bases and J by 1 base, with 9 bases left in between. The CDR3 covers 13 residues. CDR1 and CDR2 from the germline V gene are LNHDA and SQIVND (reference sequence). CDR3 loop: CASSLSGQETQYF. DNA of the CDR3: TGTGCCAGTAGCCTGTCAGGCCAAGAGACCCAGTACTTC.

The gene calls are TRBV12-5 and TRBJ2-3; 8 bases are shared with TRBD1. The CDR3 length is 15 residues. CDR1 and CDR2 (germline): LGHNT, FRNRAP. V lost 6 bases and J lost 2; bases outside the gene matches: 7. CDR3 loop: CASGSGQEYTDTQYF. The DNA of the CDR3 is TGTGCTAGTGGCTCGGGACAGGAGTACACAGATACGCAGTATTTT.

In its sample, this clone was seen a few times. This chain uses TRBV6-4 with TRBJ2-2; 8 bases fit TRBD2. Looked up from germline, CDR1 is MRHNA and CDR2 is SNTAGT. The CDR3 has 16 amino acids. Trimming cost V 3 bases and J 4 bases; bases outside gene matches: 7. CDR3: CASSERASGSTGELFF. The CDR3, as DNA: TGTGCCAGCAGTGAGAGGGCTAGCGGGTCCACCGGGGAGCTGTTTTTT.

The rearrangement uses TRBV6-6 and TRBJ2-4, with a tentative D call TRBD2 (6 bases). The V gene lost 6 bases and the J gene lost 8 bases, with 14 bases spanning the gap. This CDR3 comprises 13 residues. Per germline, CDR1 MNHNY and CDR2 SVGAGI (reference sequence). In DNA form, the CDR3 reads TGTGCCAGCAGCCGGGACTTTGGTGACATTCAGTACTTC. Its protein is CASSRDFGDIQYF.

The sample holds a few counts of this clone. The CDR3 spells CASSLRPGGRTEAFF. The CDR3 bases are TGCGCCAGCAGCCTCAGACCAGGGGGCCGGACTGAAGCTTTCTTT. The chain recombines TRBV4-3 with TRBJ1-1; 8 bases fit TRBD1. Looked up from germline, CDR1 is LGHNA and CDR2 is YSLEER. J was trimmed by 5 bases and V by 4 bases; bases with no gene match: 9. The CDR3 contains 15 residues.

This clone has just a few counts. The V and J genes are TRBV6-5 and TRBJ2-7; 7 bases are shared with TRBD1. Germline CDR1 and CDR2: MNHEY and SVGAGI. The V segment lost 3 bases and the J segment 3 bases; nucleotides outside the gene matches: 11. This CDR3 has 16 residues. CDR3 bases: TGTGCCAGCAGTTATTATACAGGGGACCAGGGCTACGAGCAGTACTTC. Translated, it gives CASSYYTGDQGYEQYF.

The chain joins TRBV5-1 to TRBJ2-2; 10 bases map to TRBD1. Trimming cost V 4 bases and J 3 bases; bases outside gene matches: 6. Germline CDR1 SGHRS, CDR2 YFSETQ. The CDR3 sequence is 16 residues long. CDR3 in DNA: TGCGCCAGCAGCCGACGACAGGGGGCGGACACCGGGGAGCTGTTTTTT. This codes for CASSRRQGADTGELFF.

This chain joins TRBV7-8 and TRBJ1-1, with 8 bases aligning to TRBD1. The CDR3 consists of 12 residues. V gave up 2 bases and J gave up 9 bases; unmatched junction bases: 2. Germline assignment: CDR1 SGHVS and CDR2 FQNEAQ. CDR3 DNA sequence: TGTGCCAGCAGCTTAAACAGGGGGAAAGCTTTCTTT. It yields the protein CASSLNRGKAFF.

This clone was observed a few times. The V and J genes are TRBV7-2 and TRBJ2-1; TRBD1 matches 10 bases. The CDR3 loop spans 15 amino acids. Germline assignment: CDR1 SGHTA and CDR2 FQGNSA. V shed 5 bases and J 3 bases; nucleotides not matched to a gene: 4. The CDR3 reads CASSPGTGDYNEQFF. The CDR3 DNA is TGTGCCAGCAGCCCCGGGACAGGGGACTACAATGAGCAGTTCTTC.

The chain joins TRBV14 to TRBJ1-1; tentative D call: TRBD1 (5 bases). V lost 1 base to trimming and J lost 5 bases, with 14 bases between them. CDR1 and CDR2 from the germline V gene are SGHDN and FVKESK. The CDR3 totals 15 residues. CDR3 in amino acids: CASSQVTGWVTEAFF. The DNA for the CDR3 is TGTGCCAGCAGCCAAGTTACAGGCTGGGTTACTGAAGCTTTCTTT.

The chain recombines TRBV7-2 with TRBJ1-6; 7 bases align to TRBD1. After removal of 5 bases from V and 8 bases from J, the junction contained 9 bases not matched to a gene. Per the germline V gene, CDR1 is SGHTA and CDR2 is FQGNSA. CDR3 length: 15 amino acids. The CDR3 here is CASSTRQGPHSPLHF. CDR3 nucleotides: TGTGCCAGCAGCACGCGACAGGGCCCTCATTCACCCCTCCACTTT.

The CDR3 DNA reads as TGTGCCATCAGTGATTTGGGACTAATGGCCAAAAACATTCAGTACTTC. It specifies CAISDLGLMAKNIQYF. The chain recombines TRBV10-3 with TRBJ2-4; TRBD2 matches 7 bases. The V segment lost 3 bases and the J segment 1 base; nucleotides outside the gene matches: 6. CDR1 and CDR2 from the germline V gene are ENHRY and SYGVKD. The CDR3 consists of 16 residues.

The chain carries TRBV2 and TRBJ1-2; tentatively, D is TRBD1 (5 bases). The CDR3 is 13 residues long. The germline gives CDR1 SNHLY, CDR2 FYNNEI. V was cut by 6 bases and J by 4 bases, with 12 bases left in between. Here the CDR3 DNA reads TGTGCCAGCAGGTACCGGGACTCCTATGGCTACACCTTC. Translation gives CASRYRDSYGYTF.

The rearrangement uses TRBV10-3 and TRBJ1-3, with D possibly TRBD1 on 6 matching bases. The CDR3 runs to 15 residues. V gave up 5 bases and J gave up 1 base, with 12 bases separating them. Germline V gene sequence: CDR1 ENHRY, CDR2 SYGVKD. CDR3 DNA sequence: TGTGCCATCAGTACCGGGACAATGTCTGGAAACACCATATATTTT. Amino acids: CAISTGTMSGNTIYF.

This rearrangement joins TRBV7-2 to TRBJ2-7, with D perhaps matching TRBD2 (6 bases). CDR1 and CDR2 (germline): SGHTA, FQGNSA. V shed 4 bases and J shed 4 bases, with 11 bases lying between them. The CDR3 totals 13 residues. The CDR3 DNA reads TGTGCCAGCAGCTCGATCGCGGGATACGAGCAGTACTTC. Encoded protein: CASSSIAGYEQYF.

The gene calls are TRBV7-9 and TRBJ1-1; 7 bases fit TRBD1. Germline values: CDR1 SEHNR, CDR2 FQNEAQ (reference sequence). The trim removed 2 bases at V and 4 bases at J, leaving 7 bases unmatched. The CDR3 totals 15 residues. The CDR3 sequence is CASSLFGKGATEAFF. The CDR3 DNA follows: TGTGCCAGCAGCTTATTCGGCAAGGGGGCCACTGAAGCTTTCTTT.

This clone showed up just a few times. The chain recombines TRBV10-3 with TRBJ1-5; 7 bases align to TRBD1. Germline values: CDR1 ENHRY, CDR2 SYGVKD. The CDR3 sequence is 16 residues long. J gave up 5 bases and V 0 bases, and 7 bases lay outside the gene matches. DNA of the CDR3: TGTGCCATCAGTGAGTCGGGCAGGGGGTCGGATCAGCCCCAGCATTTT. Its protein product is CAISESGRGSDQPQHF.